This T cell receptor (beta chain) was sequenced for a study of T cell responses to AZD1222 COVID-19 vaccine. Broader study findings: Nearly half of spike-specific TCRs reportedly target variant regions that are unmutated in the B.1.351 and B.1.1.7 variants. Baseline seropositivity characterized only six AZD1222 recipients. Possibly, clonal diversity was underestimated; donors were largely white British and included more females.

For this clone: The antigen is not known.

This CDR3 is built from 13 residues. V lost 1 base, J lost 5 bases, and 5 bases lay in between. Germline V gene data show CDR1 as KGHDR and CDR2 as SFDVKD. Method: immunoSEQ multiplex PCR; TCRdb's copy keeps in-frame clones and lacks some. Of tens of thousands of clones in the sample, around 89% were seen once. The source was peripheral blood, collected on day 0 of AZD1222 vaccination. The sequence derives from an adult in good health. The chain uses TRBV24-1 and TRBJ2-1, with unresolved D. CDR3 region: CATSDLSNNEQFF. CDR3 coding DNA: TGTGCCACCAGTGATTTAAGCAACAATGAGCAGTTCTTC.